The rows below give T cell receptor beta chains drawn from one sample of a study of T cells in Graves' hyperthyroidism and ophthalmopathy. Via MiXCR, TCRdb re-called the multiplex PCR reads, giving one row per CDR3 protein. The table lists 350,000 or so distinct CDR3 sequences, 15% to 20% of them singletons, with approximately 49% in the top ten. Material for sequencing was blood. Receptor source: a woman aged 50 to 60 with Graves' hyperthyroidism. The CDR3 runs from the conserved cysteine through the conserved F or W. A D gene is named only where the DNA matches it firmly. Rows may omit the clone size; those that give it use once, few, many or a size class.

>TRBD2|TRBV2|-|TRBJ2-3
TGTGCCAGCAGTGACAGCACGGGAGGGTGGTACACAGATACGCAGTATTTT
CASSDSTGGWYTDTQYF
>-|TRBV6-1|few|TRBJ2-5
TGTGCCAGCAGTTGGTTCCGTGGAGAGACCCAGTACTTC
CASSWFRGETQYF
>TRBD1|TRBV5-1|many|TRBJ1-5
TGCGCCAGCAGCTCGCTCACAGGGGGCCGCCGGCCGGATCAGCCCCAGCATTTT
CASSSLTGGRRPDQPQHF
>-|TRBV6-5|-|TRBJ2-3
TGTGCCAGCAGTTACCAGGGAGATACGCAGTATTTT
CASSYQGDTQYF
>TRBD1|TRBV9|-|TRBJ1-1
TGTGCCAGCAGACCAACAGGGGGCCAAGAGGACACTGAAGCTTTCTTT
CASRPTGGQEDTEAFF
>-|TRBV19|-|TRBJ1-5
TGTGCCAGTAGTACCCAGGGGCTCAGCAATCAGCCCCAGCATTTT
CASSTQGLSNQPQHF
>-|TRBV20-1|many|TRBJ1-5
TGCAGTGCTAGTGGGGCGACCGAATTCCTTAGCAATCAGCCCCAGCATTTT
CSASGATEFLSNQPQHF
>-|TRBV18|many|TRBJ1-2
TGTGCCAGCTCGTCGCCGGGGTCCAACTATGGCTACACCTTC
CASSSPGSNYGYTF
>TRBD1|TRBV7-9|many|TRBJ2-3
TGTGCCAGCAGCGCCACAGGGGGGAGCACAGATACGCAGTATTTT
CASSATGGSTDTQYF
>TRBD1|TRBV28|-|TRBJ2-5
TGTGCCAGCAGTCTACAGGGGAGTTGGGAGACCCAGTACTTC
CASSLQGSWETQYF
>TRBD1|TRBV6-1|many|TRBJ2-5
TGTGCCAGCAGGCCCGAGAGGGACAGGGTTGGGGAGACCCAGTACTTC
CASRPERDRVGETQYF
>-|TRBV28|many|TRBJ2-5
TGTGCCAGCAGTTTATCAACCGCCTCAGGGAGGTTCCAAGAGACCCAGTACTTC
CASSLSTASGRFQETQYF
>TRBD2|TRBV4-1|-|TRBJ2-3
TGCGCCAACAGCCAAAGGACTAGCGGGGATTTGAAGGCAGATACGCAGTATTTT
CANSQRTSGDLKADTQYF
>-|TRBV30|many|TRBJ2-1
TGTGCCTGGAGTCGCGTGGGCAATGAGCAGTTCTTC
CAWSRVGNEQFF
>TRBD1|TRBV13|many|TRBJ2-4
TGTGCCAGCAGCTCGACAGGGGGAGGTAACAGGGGCATTCAGTACTTC
CASSSTGGGNRGIQYF
>TRBD1|TRBV12-3/TRBV12-4|-|TRBJ1-1
TGTGCCAGCAGGGAACAGGGGACTGAAGCTTTCTTT
CASREQGTEAFF
>-|TRBV7-2|-|TRBJ2-2
TGTGCCAGCAGCCCGTCCGGGGGCGCGAACACCGGGGAGCTGTTTTTT
CASSPSGGANTGELFF
>TRBD1|TRBV30|few|TRBJ2-1
TGTGCCGGGTCGGGACAGGGGACCTACAATGAGCAGTTCTTC
CAGSGQGTYNEQFF
>TRBD1|TRBV20-1|many|TRBJ2-5
TGCAGTGCTGACAGGGGAATAGTGGAGACCCAGTACTTC
CSADRGIVETQYF
>-|TRBV10-3|many|TRBJ2-7
TGTGCCATCAGCGATCTCGGGCAGAGCTCCTACGAGCAGTACTTC
CAISDLGQSSYEQYF
>-|TRBV4-1|-|TRBJ1-1
TGCGCCAGCAGCCAAGTCGGCTCGAACACTGAAGCTTTCTTT
CASSQVGSNTEAFF
>TRBD2|TRBV7-7|many|TRBJ2-5
TGTGCTAGCAGCTTAGGGCTAGCGGACACCCAGTACTTC
CASSLGLADTQYF
>TRBD1|TRBV12-3/TRBV12-4|many|TRBJ2-5
TGTGCCAGCAGCCGGGGACAGGGTCGAGAGACCCAGTACTTC
CASSRGQGRETQYF
>TRBD2|TRBV27|few|TRBJ2-3
TGTGCCAGCAGTCCCACTCCGGTACTAGCGGGTGCAGATACGCAGTATTTT
CASSPTPVLAGADTQYF
>-|TRBV27|many|TRBJ1-5
TGTGCCAGCGGCCAGCGGGATCAGCCCCAGCATTTT
CASGQRDQPQHF
>TRBD1|TRBV7-9|-|TRBJ2-7
TGTGCCAGCAGCTTAGCCGGGACAGGCCTTAACGAGCAGTACTTC
CASSLAGTGLNEQYF
>-|TRBV6-1|-|TRBJ1-2
TGTGCCAGCACGACGGGGGTTACTAACTATGGCTACACCTTC
CASTTGVTNYGYTF
>-|TRBV27|many|TRBJ1-1
TGTGCCAGCAGTTTCTCCGGGACGAACACTGAAGCTTTCTTT
CASSFSGTNTEAFF
>-|TRBV7-2|-|TRBJ1-1
TGTGCCAGCAGCGGAGGGGCGCGGGTCACTGAAGCTTTCTTT
CASSGGARVTEAFF
>TRBD1|TRBV28|many|TRBJ2-7
TGTGCCAGCATAGGGACAGGGGGACCCTACGAGCAGTACTTC
CASIGTGGPYEQYF
>-|TRBV6-6|many|TRBJ2-1
TGTGCCAGCAGTTACTCGAGGGCTGGATACAATGAGCAGTTCTTC
CASSYSRAGYNEQFF
>-|TRBV18|-|TRBJ2-3
TGTGCCAGCTCACCTCAAGGTGTGGGAGATACGCAGTATTTT
CASSPQGVGDTQYF
>-|TRBV5-4|-|TRBJ1-1
TGTGCCAGCAGCCGCTTTGGGGGGGAGAACACTGAAGCTTTCTTT
CASSRFGGENTEAFF
>-|TRBV11-1|many|TRBJ2-1
TGTGCCAGCAGCCCTCCGGGACAAATTAATGAGCAGTTCTTC
CASSPPGQINEQFF
>TRBD1|TRBV18|many|TRBJ1-1
TGTGCCAGCTCACCACGACAGGGCATGAACACTGAAGCTTTCTTT
CASSPRQGMNTEAFF
>TRBD2|TRBV28|few|TRBJ2-7
TGTGCCAGCCTCGGGGGAGGGAGGGCCCCATACGAGCAGTACTTC
CASLGGGRAPYEQYF
>-|TRBV6-1|few|TRBJ1-4
TGTGCCAGCAGTGAACAGGCCCATGAAAAACTGTTTTTT
CASSEQAHEKLFF
>TRBD1|TRBV28|-|TRBJ2-3
TGTGCCAGCACCCTAGGGGGCGCAGATACGCAGTATTTT
CASTLGGADTQYF
>-|TRBV12-3/TRBV12-4|few|TRBJ1-6
TGTGCCAGCAGCGACATATCTGATTCACCCCTCCACTTT
CASSDISDSPLHF
>-|TRBV2|-|TRBJ2-1
TGTGCCAGCAGTGAAGAGGTGGGGCTAGGTCAGTTCTTC
CASSEEVGLGQFF
>-|TRBV7-9|-|TRBJ1-1
TGTGCCAGCAGCCCACATTACACTGAAGCTTTCTTT
CASSPHYTEAFF
>-|TRBV12-3/TRBV12-4|many|TRBJ2-5
TGTGCCAGCAGTTCACGTTGGTCGAAGACCCAGTACTTC
CASSSRWSKTQYF
>-|TRBV12-3/TRBV12-4|-|TRBJ1-4
TGTGCCAGCAGCATGGAGCGCGGTGAAAAACTGTTTTTT
CASSMERGEKLFF
>-|TRBV19|few|TRBJ1-2
TGTGCCAGTACCCTATCTACAGGAGCTAACTATGGCTACACCTTC
CASTLSTGANYGYTF
>-|TRBV7-2|-|TRBJ2-1
TGTGCCAGCAGCCCAGTCTCTTCACGGCAGTTCTTC
CASSPVSSRQFF
>-|TRBV5-5|few|TRBJ1-6
TGTGCCAGCAGCTCCGGGTGGGGGACACAAGTCTTCAATTCACCCCTCCACTTT
CASSSGWGTQVFNSPLHF
>TRBD2|TRBV30|many|TRBJ2-7
TGTGCCTGGTCAACTAGCGGGAGCTACGAGCAGTACTTC
CAWSTSGSYEQYF
>-|TRBV28|many|TRBJ1-2
TGTGCCAGCAGAACTACTCGGGGTTGGGGGCAGGCGCGATATGGCTACACCTTC
CASRTTRGWGQARYGYTF
>-|TRBV28|-|TRBJ1-1
TGTGCCAGCAGTTTATTGGATGAAGCTTTCTTT
CASSLLDEAFF
>-|TRBV28|few|TRBJ2-5
TGTGCCAGCAGTTTTGTGGGAGAGACCCAGTACTTC
CASSFVGETQYF
>TRBD1|TRBV4-1|few|TRBJ1-4
TGCGCCAGCAGCCAAGTAGAGACAGGGCTTAATGAAAAACTGTTTTTT
CASSQVETGLNEKLFF
>-|TRBV5-6|few|TRBJ1-5
TGTGCCAGCAGCAAGACAGTTGGCAATCAGCCCCAGCATTTT
CASSKTVGNQPQHF
>-|TRBV18|few|TRBJ2-3
TGTGCCAGCTCCTGGTTGGCGGACACAGATACGCAGTATTTT
CASSWLADTDTQYF
>-|TRBV20-1|-|TRBJ1-1
TGCAGTGCTAGCCTGACTCTTAACACTGAAGCTTTCTTT
CSASLTLNTEAFF
>TRBD1|TRBV6-5|many|TRBJ1-2
TGTGCCAGCAGTTACTCGGTCTGGGGACAGGGGGCTGGTGGCTACACCTTC
CASSYSVWGQGAGGYTF
>-|TRBV27|many|TRBJ2-1
TGTGCCAGCAGGCCTCTGACGGGTGCCTACAATGAGCAGTTCTTC
CASRPLTGAYNEQFF
>-|TRBV7-9|many|TRBJ2-7
TGTGCCAGCAGCTCGCGGGACAGTACCAACGAGCAGTACTTC
CASSSRDSTNEQYF
>-|TRBV10-3|many|TRBJ2-6
TGTGCCATCAGTCCACAACCCTCTGGGGCCAACGTCCTGACTTTC
CAISPQPSGANVLTF
>-|TRBV19|few|TRBJ1-5
TGTGCCAGTAGTATCGGGACACAGAATCAGCCCCAGCATTTT
CASSIGTQNQPQHF